A selection of T cell receptor beta chains follows, all from one sample in a study of blood T cell repertoires in COVID-19. This table comes from immunoSEQ multiplex PCR, and its TCRdb copy is limited to in-frame clones, with some not included. The sample lists about 250,000 clones, over 75% seen once, with 3.5% to 5.5% in the top ten. Material for sequencing was PBMCs or T cells enriched from blood (not recorded which). These receptors came from a woman aged 25 to 39 who had recovered from COVID-19. Each CDR3 is given with its conserved first and last residue. A D gene is named only where the DNA matches it firmly. Expanded clones get a size class; other rows say once, few or many, or leave the size out.

D gene,J gene,CDR3 length,clone size,V gene,CDR3 protein,CDR3 DNA
.,TRBJ1-1,14,.,TRBV7-9,CASSFSAMNTEAFF,TGTGCCAGCAGCTTCTCTGCGATGAACACTGAAGCTTTCTTT
.,TRBJ1-1,13,.,TRBV27,CASSRRENTEAFF,TGTGCCAGCAGTCGCAGGGAGAACACTGAAGCTTTCTTT
.,TRBJ2-7,14,.,TRBV7-6,CASSPEGTAYEQYF,TGTGCCAGCAGCCCGGAAGGGACTGCCTACGAGCAGTACTTC
.,TRBJ1-6,15,.,TRBV11-2,CASSLGGGGNSPLHF,TGTGCCAGCAGCTTAGGTGGGGGGGGTAATTCACCCCTCCACTTT
TRBD1,TRBJ1-5,14,.,TRBV18,CASSQTGERQPQHF,TGTGCCAGCTCACAGACAGGGGAACGCCAGCCCCAGCATTTT
.,TRBJ1-1,14,.,TRBV7-9,CASSLELRDTEAFF,TGTGCCAGCAGCTTAGAACTTCGGGACACTGAAGCTTTCTTT
.,TRBJ2-3,16,.,TRBV7-9,CASSIQGILGADTQYF,TGTGCCAGCAGCATTCAGGGGATACTGGGAGCAGATACGCAGTATTTT
.,TRBJ1-6,15,.,TRBV11-1,CASSLAADYNSPLHF,TGTGCCAGCAGCTTGGCTGCTGATTATAATTCACCCCTCCACTTT
TRBD1,TRBJ2-1,14,.,TRBV5-6,CASSYRDRDNEQFF,TGTGCCAGCAGCTACCGGGACAGGGATAATGAGCAGTTCTTC
TRBD2,TRBJ2-7,13,.,TRBV29-1,CSGRGRLSYEQYF,TGCAGCGGTCGCGGGAGACTATCCTACGAGCAGTACTTC
.,TRBJ1-6,16,once,TRBV7-9,CASTRTTGQGRSPLHF,TGTGCCAGCACCCGAACGACGGGTCAGGGTAGATCACCCCTCCACTTT
TRBD2,TRBJ2-3,18,.,TRBV3-1/TRBV3-2,CASSQAVGLAGDPDTQYF,TGTGCCAGCAGCCAAGCTGTAGGTCTAGCGGGGGACCCAGATACGCAGTATTTT
.,TRBJ2-1,14,.,TRBV28,CASSTRDIYNEQFF,TGTGCCAGCAGCACCCGGGACATATACAATGAGCAGTTCTTC
.,TRBJ1-1,15,.,TRBV6-5,CASSYSPGANTEAFF,TGTGCCAGCAGTTACTCGCCAGGGGCAAACACTGAAGCTTTCTTT
TRBD1,TRBJ2-3,15,.,TRBV5-1,CASSLNRGPTDTQYF,TGCGCCAGCAGCTTGAACAGGGGTCCCACAGATACGCAGTATTTT
TRBD1,TRBJ1-5,15,.,TRBV2,CASKDRGLNNQPQHF,TGTGCCAGCAAAGACAGGGGGCTTAATAATCAGCCCCAGCATTTT
.,TRBJ2-3,16,.,TRBV6-5,CASSLGIQGYTDTQYF,TGTGCCAGCAGTTTGGGTATTCAGGGGTACACAGATACGCAGTATTTT
TRBD2,TRBJ2-1,20,.,TRBV24-1,CATILPGQPGLAGGKNEQFF,TGTGCCACCATCCTACCGGGACAGCCGGGACTAGCGGGGGGGAAGAATGAGCAGTTCTTC
TRBD1,TRBJ1-2,16,.,TRBV13,CASSGQGVRANYGYTF,TGTGCCAGCAGCGGACAGGGTGTTCGAGCTAACTATGGCTACACCTTC
.,TRBJ2-5,15,.,TRBV19,CASSIAGRIGGTQYF,TGTGCCAGTAGTATAGCGGGTCGAATCGGAGGGACCCAGTACTTC
.,TRBJ1-1,15,.,TRBV19,CASNGIWRMNTEAFF,TGTGCCAGTAACGGGATATGGCGGATGAACACTGAAGCTTTCTTT
.,TRBJ1-6,12,.,TRBV30,CAWRRVNSPLHF,TGTGCCTGGAGAAGAGTTAATTCACCCCTCCACTTT
.,TRBJ2-7,17,.,TRBV10-3,CAISESGQDLSSYEQYF,TGTGCCATCAGTGAGTCCGGACAAGACTTGAGCTCCTACGAGCAGTACTTC
.,TRBJ1-4,13,once,TRBV28,CASTEGLAGKLFF,TGTGCCAGCACCGAGGGACTCGCGGGAAAACTGTTTTTT
.,TRBJ2-1,13,.,TRBV19,CATGRGSGNEQFF,TGTGCCACCGGACGGGGATCTGGTAATGAGCAGTTCTTC
.,TRBJ1-6,12,.,TRBV7-2,CASSPSNSPLHF,TGTGCCAGCAGCCCGAGTAATTCACCCCTCCACTTT
.,TRBJ2-7,15,.,TRBV29-1,CSVQRVADLSYEQYF,TGCAGCGTCCAGCGCGTAGCGGACCTCTCCTACGAGCAGTACTTC
.,TRBJ2-4,16,.,TRBV28,CASSLVTALAKNIQYF,TGTGCCAGCAGTTTAGTGACAGCCTTAGCCAAAAACATTCAGTACTTC
.,TRBJ2-7,12,.,TRBV11-3,CASSLLEGEQYF,TGTGCCAGCAGCTTGTTGGAGGGAGAGCAGTACTTC
.,TRBJ2-7,11,.,TRBV2,CASREQGEQYF,TGTGCCAGCAGGGAGCAGGGTGAGCAGTACTTC
TRBD2,TRBJ2-1,16,once,TRBV7-3,CASSFGLAGASDEQFF,TGTGCCAGCAGCTTCGGACTAGCGGGAGCTAGCGATGAGCAGTTCTTC
.,TRBJ2-5,13,.,TRBV10-3,CAISELVRETQYF,TGTGCCATCAGTGAACTAGTCCGAGAGACCCAGTACTTC
.,TRBJ1-2,16,.,TRBV7-9,CASSSGEGIGNYGYTF,TGTGCCAGCAGCTCCGGGGAGGGTATTGGTAACTATGGCTACACCTTC
TRBD1,TRBJ2-7,13,.,TRBV28,CASSPRDSYEQYF,TGTGCCAGCAGTCCTCGGGACAGCTACGAGCAGTACTTC
.,TRBJ1-6,13,.,TRBV28,CASSLGQVPPLHF,TGTGCCAGCAGTTTAGGGCAGGTGCCACCCCTCCACTTT
TRBD1,TRBJ1-5,17,.,TRBV7-3,CASSLPGQVTSNQPQHF,TGTGCCAGCAGCTTGCCGGGACAGGTCACTAGCAATCAGCCCCAGCATTTT
.,TRBJ2-5,13,.,TRBV6-5,CASSRRLQETQYF,TGTGCCAGCAGTAGGAGGCTCCAAGAGACCCAGTACTTC
TRBD1,TRBJ2-7,16,.,TRBV7-9,CASSFEAGQGPYEQYF,TGTGCCAGCAGCTTTGAGGCAGGACAGGGACCCTACGAGCAGTACTTC
TRBD1,TRBJ2-7,17,.,TRBV3-1/TRBV3-2,CASSHGQAPTGDYEQYF,TGTGCCAGCAGCCACGGACAGGCCCCGACTGGCGACTACGAGCAGTACTTC
TRBD1,TRBJ2-5,13,.,TRBV19,CASSTTGPQTQYF,TGTGCCAGTAGTACGACAGGGCCCCAGACCCAGTACTTC
.,TRBJ2-5,16,.,TRBV12-2,CASRPVAGGPYETQYF,TGTGCAAGTCGCCCAGTAGCGGGAGGGCCGTACGAGACCCAGTACTTC
TRBD2,TRBJ2-3,14,many,TRBV30,CAWSVGDYPDTQYF,TGTGCCTGGAGTGTAGGGGACTACCCCGATACGCAGTATTTT
.,TRBJ2-3,15,once,TRBV30,CAWSEVAGNTDTQYF,TGTGCCTGGAGTGAGGTGGCGGGTAACACAGATACGCAGTATTTT
TRBD1,TRBJ2-7,15,.,TRBV27,CASTKRKQGAYEQYF,TGTGCCAGCACTAAACGAAAACAGGGGGCGTACGAGCAGTACTTC